This TCR beta chain is from a study of CD8 T cells in ankylosing spondylitis. Trimming stripped 5 bases from V and 2 bases from J, with 16 bases between. The CDR3 length is 16 residues. In germline, CDR1 is SGHAT, CDR2 FQNNGV. Findings of the study overall: According to the report, clones linked to the disease were significantly enriched in matched synovial fluid samples taken from ankylosing spondylitis patients.

This clonotype appeared many times. Antigen: not known. Libraries for TCR beta were made by quantitative 5'-RACE with molecular barcodes. TCRdb fed the 5' RACE reads into MiXCR, producing one record per CDR3 protein. The data contain approximately 110,000 distinct CDR3 sequences, less than 25% of them singletons. The origin of this receptor is a male donor with ankylosing spondylitis. V is TRBV11-2 and J is TRBJ1-5; D uncertain. Source material: synovial fluid, either unsorted or a sorted T cell fraction (not recorded which). The CDR3 here is CASSPIGPRGNQPQHF. The CDR3 DNA reads as TGTGCCAGCAGCCCCATAGGGCCGAGGGGCAATCAGCCCCAGCATTTT. Full variable domain (missing parts from reference TRBV11-2 and TRBJ1-5): EAGVAQSPRYKIIEKRQSVAFWCNPISGHATLYWYQQILGQGPKLLIQFQNNGVVDDSQLPKDRFSAERLKGVDSTLKIQPAKLEDSAVYLCASSPIGPRGNQPQHFGDGTRLSIL.